The present entry profiles one TCR beta chain with its context. Its antigen is not identified. Some clones are missing from TCRdb's copy, which holds only in-frame ones; the method was immunoSEQ multiplex PCR. This sample has approximately 90,000 clones; about 90% occur once, and the top ten carry roughly 8.7%. These data come from a study of OX40 agonist ivuxolimab in advanced cancers. The overall study: Two patients with cutaneous melanoma and one with hepatocellular carcinoma, three in total, showed partial responses.

Study-level findings and limits: The average count of expanded clones was higher among CD8+ T cells than among CD4+.

Germline V gene sequence: CDR1 ENHRY, CDR2 SYGVKD. The junction had 4 bases not matched to a gene; V was cut back by 0 bases and J by 1 base. The CDR3 is 16 amino acids. The chain is built from TRBV10-3 and TRBJ1-1; 8 bases match TRBD1. Sequences were derived from CD4+ or CD8+ T cells sorted from blood, sampled in a trial of the OX40 agonist ivuxolimab. This TCR was sampled from an adult with an advanced solid tumor such as melanoma, head and neck, liver or kidney cancer. In nucleotides, the CDR3 is TGTGCCATCAGTGAGTCGCAGGGGGCTGGGAACACTGAAGCTTTCTTT. Translation: CAISESQGAGNTEAFF.